This record looks at one TCR beta chain sequence and its context. The data were obtained in a study of blood T cell repertoires in COVID-19. Background on the study: Spain, Italy and the United States supplied samples that represented acute and convalescent COVID-19. Sources were T cells, B-cell-depleted T cells, or PBMCs; the material itself was cDNA or gDNA.

CDR3 length equals 18 residues. Germline trimming cut 0 bases from V and 0 bases from J; bases unmatched to any gene: 9. Germline-derived CDR1 and CDR2 are SGHTA and FQGNSA. Produced via immunoSEQ multiplex PCR; TCRdb's table is partial and in-frame only. Here the sample spans roughly 300,000 clones, about 89% being singletons. Material for sequencing was peripheral blood. This receptor was taken from a man aged 18 to 35 who had recovered from COVID-19. The V gene is TRBV7-2, the J gene TRBJ2-3; 7 nucleotides align to TRBD2. CDR3 sequence reads: CASSLAPRQRGSTDTQYF. The DNA for the CDR3 is TGTGCCAGCAGCTTAGCCCCCCGCCAGCGGGGTAGCACAGATACGCAGTATTTT.